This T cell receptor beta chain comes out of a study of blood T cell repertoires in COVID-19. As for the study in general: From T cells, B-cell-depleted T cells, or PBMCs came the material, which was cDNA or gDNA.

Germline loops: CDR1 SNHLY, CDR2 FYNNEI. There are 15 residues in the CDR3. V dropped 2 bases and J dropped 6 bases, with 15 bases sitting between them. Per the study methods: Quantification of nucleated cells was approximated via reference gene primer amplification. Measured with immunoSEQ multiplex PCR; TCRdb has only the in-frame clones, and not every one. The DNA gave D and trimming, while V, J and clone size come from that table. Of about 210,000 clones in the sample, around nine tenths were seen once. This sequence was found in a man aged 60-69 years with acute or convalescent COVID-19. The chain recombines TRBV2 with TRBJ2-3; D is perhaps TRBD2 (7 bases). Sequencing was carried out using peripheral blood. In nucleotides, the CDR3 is TGTGCCAGCAGTGAAAGGGGGGGGCTTACCGATACGCAGTATTTT. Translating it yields CASSERGGLTDTQYF.